Below, 11 T cell receptor beta chains from the same sample are listed, as sequenced in a study of human T cells and chemical hapten exposure. TCRdb redid the calling of the RACE reads with MiXCR, one entry per CDR3 protein. Counted here are approximately 90,000 distinct CDR3 sequences, roughly 10% occurring once; the ten biggest clones make up about 2%. This sample's time point: patch test 1, 2 weeks after DPC sensitization. As to treatment: therapeutic diphenylcyclopropenone sensitization with weekly scalp DPC. The specimen comprised whole blood, sampled in connection with sensitization to the hapten diphenylcyclopropenone (DPC). The receptor source for this set is a man aged 35 to 55 with alopecia areata. Some clones in this sample may be carry-over from other donors' samples.

The sample holds many counts of this clonotype. The CDR3 bases are TGCGCCAGCAGCCAACGGCCTAGCGGACTCTACAATGAGCAGTTCTTC. This codes for CASSQRPSGLYNEQFF. J is TRBJ2-1 and V is TRBV5-1; TRBD2 matches 7 bases. The CDR3 spans 16 residues. J was trimmed by 3 bases and V by 4 bases; bases with no gene match: 10. CDR1 and CDR2 from the germline V gene are SGHRS and YFSETQ.

This clonotype appeared many times. The gene calls are TRBV29-1 and TRBJ2-1; TRBD2 matches 9 bases. This CDR3 is built from 13 residues. Germline values: CDR1 SQVTM, CDR2 ANQGSEA. V lost 3 bases to trimming and J lost 7 bases; unmatched junction nucleotides: 4. CDR3 amino acids: CSVEESGGNEQFF. CDR3 DNA: TGCAGCGTTGAGGAGAGCGGGGGGAATGAGCAGTTCTTC.

This chain uses TRBV18 with TRBJ1-2; maybe TRBD1 (5 bases). Germline CDR1 and CDR2: KGHSH and LQKENI. The CDR3 spans 13 residues. Trimming took 6 bases from V and 2 from J, leaving 10 bases between them. CDR3 in DNA: TGTGCCAGCTCGGCCGGGACCAACTATGGCTACACCTTC. This codes for CASSAGTNYGYTF.

CDR3 sequence: CASSPRGADTGELFF. CDR3 DNA: TGTGCCAGCAGCCCCCGCGGGGCCGACACCGGGGAGCTGTTTTTT. The gene calls are TRBV5-4 and TRBJ2-2; weak D call: TRBD2 (6 bases). Per the germline V gene, CDR1 is SGHNT and CDR2 is YYREEE (reference sequence). The V gene lost 4 bases and the J gene lost 3 bases, with 13 bases spanning the gap. The CDR3 is 15 amino acids.

This clonotype was observed a handful of times. The CDR3 nucleotides are TGTGCCAGCAGTATACAGGGCGGGGGAGGAGAAAAACTGTTTTTT. Amino acid sequence: CASSIQGGGGEKLFF. V gene TRBV12-3 or TRBV12-4 combines with J gene TRBJ1-4; TRBD1 is a possible D gene (6 bases). CDR3 length: 15 residues. V lost 5 bases and J lost 8, with 18 bases in between.

The chain combines TRBV5-1 with TRBJ2-3; 9 bases align to TRBD1. Germline loops: CDR1 SGHRS, CDR2 YFSETQ. The junction had 12 bases not matched to a gene; V was cut back by 3 bases and J by 4 bases. This CDR3 has 17 residues. The CDR3 coding sequence is TGCGCCAGCAGCTATAAACCTCCGGGACAGGGTGCAGATACGCAGTATTTT. The encoded protein is CASSYKPPGQGADTQYF.

This clonotype is medium-sized within its sample. The rearrangement joins TRBV7-9 to TRBJ2-1; D is perhaps TRBD1 (5 bases). The V gene's germline CDR1 is SEHNR and CDR2 FQNEAQ (reference sequence). V was pared by 0 bases and J by 2 bases, with 5 bases between. This CDR3 has 14 residues. This CDR3 is CASSLAGAYNEQFF. The CDR3 coding sequence is TGTGCCAGCAGCTTAGCAGGGGCCTACAATGAGCAGTTCTTC. The full variable domain, rest sourced from reference TRBV7-9 and TRBJ2-1, is DTGVSQNPRHKITKRGQNVTFRCDPISEHNRLYWYRQTLGQGPEFLTYFQNEAQLEKSRLLSDRFSAERPKGSFSTLEIQRTEQGDSAMYLCASSLAGAYNEQFFGPGTRLTVL.

The sample holds many counts of this clonotype. The chain carries TRBV18 and TRBJ2-3; maybe TRBD2 (6 bases). This CDR3 spans 14 amino acids. Germline values: CDR1 KGHSH, CDR2 LQKENI. V was clipped by 0 bases and J by 6 bases, with 10 bases between them. The chain's CDR3 is CASSPPSGTDTQYF. The CDR3 DNA is TGTGCCAGCTCACCACCCTCAGGGACTGATACGCAGTATTTT.

In this sample, this clonotype turned up a few times. The chain carries TRBV6-5 and TRBJ2-7; D may correspond to TRBD1 or TRBD2 (5 bases each). Germline CDR1 reads MNHEY; CDR2 reads SVGAGI. This CDR3 region has 14 residues. The V end was cut by 6 bases, the J end by 5 bases, with 17 bases between. Written as DNA, the CDR3 is TGTGCCAGCAGCCCCGGGACGGTCTCACACGAGCAGTACTTC. Amino acids: CASSPGTVSHEQYF.

The chain combines TRBV13 with TRBJ1-4; D not resolved. The ends were cut back, 4 bases at V and 1 base at J, with 16 bases in the middle. Germline CDR1 is PRHDT and CDR2 is FYEKMQ (reference sequence). This CDR3 is built from 17 residues. This chain's CDR3 is CASSSASVLGTNEKLFF. The CDR3 DNA is TGTGCCAGCAGCTCAGCCAGTGTTCTGGGAACTAATGAAAAACTGTTTTTT.

The CDR3 DNA follows: TGTGCCTGGAGTGTAGGTTTTGTTCAGTACTTC. This gives the protein CAWSVGFVQYF. The V call is TRBV30, the J call TRBJ2-7; D uncertain. This CDR3 region has 11 residues. Germline V lookup: CDR1 GTSNPN, CDR2 SVGIG (reference sequence). Trimming stripped 0 bases from V and 10 bases from J, with 10 bases between.